Each of the 9 T cell receptor beta chains below was sequenced from the same sample in a study of T-cell memory formation after mild COVID-19. Via MiXCR, TCRdb re-called the 5' RACE reads, giving one row per CDR3 protein. Of 300,000 to 400,000 distinct CDR3 sequences listed, approximately 16% are singletons. The source material was PBMCs or a T cell subset sorted from them (not recorded which). All receptors come from a man between 18 and 35 years old who had mild COVID-19 (a few samples of this study predate the infection). Cell type and time point are not known.

This clonotype has more than one count but fewer than ten. The rearrangement joins TRBV6-5 to TRBJ1-6; D uncertain. V lost 6 bases and J 9 bases, leaving 9 bases between the germline ends. The CDR3 has 12 amino acids. Germline V gives CDR1 MNHEY, CDR2 SVGAGI. The CDR3 spells CASRLAGSPLHF. The DNA of the CDR3 is TGTGCCAGCAGACTCGCGGGTTCACCCCTCCACTTT.

This clonotype was seen only a few times. The V and J genes are TRBV5-6 and TRBJ2-5; D may be TRBD2 (6 bases). The V and J ends lost 4 bases and 4 bases respectively, with 11 bases between them. The germline CDR1 and CDR2 sequences are SGHDT and YYEEEE. The CDR3 length is 13 residues. The CDR3 nucleotides read TGTGCCAGCAGCCTGATGCGGGGAGAGACCCAGTACTTC. It specifies CASSLMRGETQYF. Based on the CDR3 plus reference TRBV5-6 and TRBJ2-5, the full variable domain is DAGVTQSPTHLIKTRGQQVTLRCSPKSGHDTVSWYQQALGQGPQFIFQYYEEEERQRGNFPDRFSGHQFPNYSSELNVNALLLGDSALYLCASSLMRGETQYFGPGTRLLVL.

This chain uses TRBV6-6 with TRBJ1-3, with 8 positions matching TRBD1. Germline loops: CDR1 MNHNY, CDR2 SVGAGI (reference sequence). The CDR3 is 14 amino acids. V was clipped by 1 base and J by 8 bases; unmatched bases: 4. The CDR3 spells CASSYYQGAYTIYF. As DNA, the CDR3 is TGTGCCAGCAGTTACTACCAGGGGGCATACACCATATATTTT.

V usage is TRBV28 and J usage is TRBJ1-6, with D possibly being TRBD1 (5 bases). The CDR3 contains 18 residues. Germline V gene data show CDR1 as MDHEN and CDR2 as SYDVKM. Trimming left V 3 bases short and J 1 base short, with 16 bases between. In DNA form, the CDR3 reads TGTGCCAGCAGTTTTCGGCAGGGACTTCGGTCCTATAATTCACCCCTCCACTTT. Its protein is CASSFRQGLRSYNSPLHF.

This clonotype has a handful of counts. This chain links TRBV7-9 with TRBJ2-3; D gene ambiguous. Germline loops: CDR1 SEHNR, CDR2 FQNEAQ (reference sequence). The CDR3 runs 12 residues. Trimming removed 5 bases from V and 4 bases from J, with 7 bases in between. The CDR3 DNA reads as TGTGCCAGCAGCATGATTGCAGATACGCAGTATTTT. As protein: CASSMIADTQYF.

The chain carries TRBV4-2 and TRBJ1-6; TRBD1 aligns across 8 bases. The CDR3 runs 17 residues. Per germline, CDR1 LGHNA and CDR2 YNFKEQ. V lost 0 bases to trimming and J lost 5 bases; unmatched junction nucleotides: 6. CDR3 sequence (DNA): TGTGCCAGCAGCCAAGAATGGCAGGGGGCGGATAATTCACCCCTCCACTTT. This encodes CASSQEWQGADNSPLHF.

This clonotype has only a few counts. This chain connects TRBV5-1 to TRBJ2-6; D is possibly TRBD2 (7 bases). The V end lost 2 bases, the J end lost 4 bases, and 22 bases lay between the germline ends. This CDR3 spans 19 amino acids. Per the germline V gene, CDR1 is SGHRS and CDR2 is YFSETQ. The CDR3 DNA reads as TGCGCCAGCAGCTTCCAGGCGGGGGCCCTTCGCTCGGGGGCCAACGTCCTGACTTTC. This sequence encodes CASSFQAGALRSGANVLTF. Full variable domain (missing parts from reference TRBV5-1 and TRBJ2-6): KAGVTQTPRYLIKTRGQQVTLSCSPISGHRSVSWYQQTPGQGLQFLFEYFSETQRNKGNFPGRFSGRQFSNSRSEMNVSTLELGDSALYLCASSFQAGALRSGANVLTFGAGSRLTVL.

The chain is built from TRBV3-1 and TRBJ2-3, with D possibly being TRBD1 (6 bases). CDR1 LGHDT and CDR2 YNNKEL come from the germline V gene (reference sequence). V lost 5 bases and J 2 bases, leaving 17 bases between the germline ends. CDR3 size: 16 residues. The CDR3, as DNA: TGTGCCAGCAGCGGCGAGGTGGGGGCCCTCACAGATACGCAGTATTTT. This gives the protein CASSGEVGALTDTQYF.

This clonotype was counted between two and nine times. CDR3 sequence reads: CASSDGLAGALSGELFF. CDR3 DNA sequence: TGTGCCAGCAGCGACGGACTAGCGGGGGCCCTTTCGGGGGAGCTGTTTTTT. This chain joins TRBV9 and TRBJ2-2; 13 nucleotides line up with TRBD2. Trimming at V came to 3 bases and at J to 8 bases, leaving 10 bases not matched to a gene. This CDR3 has 17 amino acids. In germline, CDR1 is SGDLS, CDR2 YYNGEE.